Shown below are 13 T cell receptor beta chains from a single sample sequenced in a study of OX40 agonist ivuxolimab in advanced cancers. Sequencing used immunoSEQ multiplex PCR; TCRdb keeps in-frame clones, though not all of them. The table lists around 140,000 clones, roughly 91% of them singletons, with 1% in the top ten. The sample in question was CD4+ or CD8+ T cells sorted from blood, obtained in a trial of the OX40 agonist ivuxolimab. The receptors originated from an adult with an advanced solid tumor such as melanoma, head and neck, liver or kidney cancer.

This clone was detected once. V gene TRBV2 combines with J gene TRBJ2-2; 12 nucleotides align to TRBD2. J gave up 5 bases and V 7 bases, and 5 bases lay outside the gene matches. The CDR3 contains 15 residues. CDR1 and CDR2 (germline): SNHLY, FYNNEI. Here the CDR3 DNA reads TGTGCCAGCAAGACTAGCGGGGGCCCTACCGGGGAGCTGTTTTTT. This encodes CASKTSGGPTGELFF.

This sequence joins TRBV4-3 and TRBJ2-1; D not certain. Per germline, CDR1 LGHNA and CDR2 YSLEER. V lost 1 base and J 3 bases, leaving 16 bases between the germline ends. This CDR3 has 17 amino acids. The CDR3: CASSQVPGHMGYNEQFF. For the CDR3, the DNA is TGCGCCAGCAGCCAAGTTCCCGGTCATATGGGCTACAATGAGCAGTTCTTC.

The chain uses TRBV7-8 and TRBJ1-1; 7 positions agree with TRBD1. Trimming cost V 4 bases and J 1 base; bases outside gene matches: 6. The germline gives CDR1 SGHVS, CDR2 FQNEAQ. CDR3 length: 15 amino acids. As DNA, the CDR3 is TGTGCCAGCAGCTCTGCCGGGACAGCGAACACTGAAGCTTTCTTT. It encodes CASSSAGTANTEAFF.

This clone occurred once. The chain combines TRBV6-6 with TRBJ2-5; possible D gene TRBD1, 7 bases. V was shortened by 0 bases and J by 5 bases, with 16 bases between the two germline ends. This CDR3 is built from 16 residues. Germline lookup yields CDR1 MNHNY and CDR2 SVGAGI (reference sequence). CDR3 sequence reads: CASSYSIGQGGETQYF. Written as DNA, the CDR3 is TGTGCCAGCAGTTACTCGATCGGTCAGGGGGGTGAGACCCAGTACTTC.

This chain uses TRBV2 with TRBJ1-2; the match to TRBD1 covers 7 bases. The length of the CDR3 is 14 residues. J lost 7 bases, V lost 2 bases, and 7 bases had no gene match. Looked up from germline, CDR1 is SNHLY and CDR2 is FYNNEI. In DNA form, the CDR3 reads TGTGCCAGCAGTGAAAGGGGGCAGGGAATTGGCTACACCTTC. Its translation is CASSERGQGIGYTF.

A single count supports this clone. The chain joins TRBV6-5 to TRBJ1-4; D gene ambiguous. The CDR3 runs 15 residues. Germline V gene data show CDR1 as MNHEY and CDR2 as SVGAGI. V lost 6 bases and J lost 5, with 16 bases in between. CDR3 DNA: TGTGCCAGCAGCACCCCCGCGAGAGGGAATGAAAAACTGTTTTTT. Translated, it gives CASSTPARGNEKLFF.

This sequence joins TRBV6-1 and TRBJ2-1, with 7 bases matching TRBD1. V trimming: 4 bases; J trimming: 4 bases; junction bases outside the gene matches: 7. The germline CDR1 and CDR2 sequences are MNHNS and SASEGT. The CDR3 has 15 amino acids. The CDR3 here is CASSVQGWGYNEQFF. The DNA of the CDR3 is TGTGCCAGCAGTGTACAGGGGTGGGGTTACAATGAGCAGTTCTTC.

V is TRBV11-1 and J is TRBJ1-1; D might be TRBD1 (5 bases). Germline V gene data show CDR1 as SGHAT and CDR2 as FQDESV (reference sequence). Trimming took 5 bases from V and 1 from J, leaving 17 bases between them. The CDR3 is made up of 16 amino acids. The CDR3 DNA follows: TGTGCCAGCAGCCCCACCGATCGGACACCGAACACTGAAGCTTTCTTT. It translates to CASSPTDRTPNTEAFF.

This rearrangement joins TRBV6-5 to TRBJ1-2; no clear D gene. CDR1 MNHEY and CDR2 SVGAGI come from the germline V gene. Trimming removed 10 bases from V and 2 bases from J, with 11 bases in between. The CDR3 is made up of 12 amino acids. The CDR3 here is CAIRPGNYGYTF. Here the CDR3 DNA reads TGTGCCATTCGCCCAGGAAACTATGGCTACACCTTC.

In its sample, this clone was seen once. The chain couples TRBV7-8 to TRBJ1-5, with 8 bases matching TRBD1. The junction had 6 bases not matched to a gene; V was cut back by 5 bases and J by 6 bases. CDR3 length equals 14 residues. CDR1 is SGHVS and CDR2 is FQNEAQ in the germline V gene. CDR3 protein: CASSPRDRLQPQHF. DNA for the CDR3: TGTGCCAGCAGCCCCCGGGACAGGCTTCAGCCCCAGCATTTT.

The chain carries TRBV6-5 and TRBJ2-7, with 7 bases fitting TRBD1. The CDR3 totals 14 residues. Per germline, CDR1 MNHEY and CDR2 SVGAGI. The V and J ends lost 2 bases and 1 base, in that order; junction bases with no gene match: 2. For the CDR3, the DNA is TGTGCCAGCAGTTACCTGACAGGGTCCTACGAGCAGTACTTC. This gives the protein CASSYLTGSYEQYF.

The genes are TRBV1 and TRBJ1-3. TRBV1 is classified as a pseudogene. The CDR3 is 16 residues long. The CDR3 region has the DNA TGCACCAGCAGCCAAGATTTGCGAGGGTTCGGAAACACCATATATTTT. This translates into CTSSQDLRGFGNTIYF.

The rearrangement links TRBV7-9 to TRBJ2-1; no definite D call. The CDR3 is 12 residues long. The ends were cut back, 1 base at V and 7 bases at J, with 5 bases in the middle. Looked up from germline, CDR1 is SEHNR and CDR2 is FQNEAQ (reference sequence). CDR3 DNA: TGTGCCAGCAGCTTAGTTCCGAATGAGCAGTTCTTC. This gives the protein CASSLVPNEQFF.